The 11 T cell receptor beta chains given below trace back to one sample, sequenced in a study of blood T cell repertoires in COVID-19. This table comes from immunoSEQ multiplex PCR, and its TCRdb copy is limited to in-frame clones, with some not included. The sample shows about 110,000 clones, 65% to 90% of them seen only once. Sequenced: peripheral blood. These receptors originate from a woman aged 60-75 years with acute or convalescent COVID-19.

The J gene is TRBJ2-7, the V gene TRBV7-6; the match to TRBD1 covers 9 bases. CDR1 and CDR2 from the germline V gene are SGHVS and FNYEAQ. The CDR3 spans 14 residues. V lost 9 bases, J lost 2 bases, and 8 bases stayed unmatched. The CDR3 loop reads CASLQGADTYEQYF. The CDR3 nucleotides are TGTGCCAGTTTACAGGGGGCGGACACCTACGAGCAGTACTTC.

J is TRBJ1-1 and V is TRBV4-2; tentatively, D is TRBD1 (5 bases). The CDR3 is made up of 16 amino acids. V lost 3 bases and J lost 3, with 17 bases in between. Germline CDR1 and CDR2: LGHNA and YNFKEQ. The CDR3 loop is CASSHRRASGDTEAFF. Here the CDR3 DNA reads TGTGCCAGCAGCCATCGAAGGGCCTCGGGGGACACTGAAGCTTTCTTT.

In this sample, this clone turned up a few times. The chain is built from TRBV29-1 and TRBJ2-3; perhaps TRBD2 as D (5 bases). The CDR3 contains 12 residues. V gave up 5 bases and J gave up 8 bases, with 14 bases separating them. From germline, CDR1 is SQVTM and CDR2 ANQGSEA. The CDR3, as DNA: TGCAGCGTTCGTACGGGGAGTCGTACGCAGTATTTT. Its protein product is CSVRTGSRTQYF.

The chain carries TRBV14 and TRBJ1-1; 10 nucleotides line up with TRBD1. This CDR3 is 15 amino acids long. The germline V gene has CDR1 SGHDN and CDR2 FVKESK. V lost 1 base to trimming and J lost 5 bases; unmatched junction nucleotides: 4. CDR3 in DNA: TGTGCCAGCAGCCAAGGACAGGGGGCTGGAACTGAAGCTTTCTTT. Translating it yields CASSQGQGAGTEAFF.

V gene TRBV11-3 combines with J gene TRBJ1-5; a possible D gene is TRBD1 (5 bases). Germline CDR1 and CDR2: SGHNT and YENEEA. The CDR3 is 13 residues long. V was pared by 5 bases and J by 6 bases, with 11 bases between. CDR3 coding DNA: TGTGCCAGCAGCGCAGGGATGGGTCAGCCCCAGCATTTT. It is translated as CASSAGMGQPQHF. Combining the CDR3 with reference TRBV11-3 and TRBJ1-5 gives the whole variable domain EAGVVQSPRYKIIEKKQPVAFWCNPISGHNTLYWYLQNLGQGPELLIRYENEEAVDDSQLPKDRFSAERLKGVDSTLKIQPAELGDSAVYLCASSAGMGQPQHFGDGTRLSIL.

This chain links TRBV14 with TRBJ2-5, with TRBD2 as a possible D gene (5 bases). Germline V lookup: CDR1 SGHDN, CDR2 FVKESK. V was shortened by 3 bases and J by 1 base, with 9 bases between the two germline ends. There are 14 residues in the CDR3. CDR3 loop: CASSHGLSQETQYF. The CDR3 DNA reads as TGTGCCAGCAGCCATGGACTCAGCCAAGAGACCCAGTACTTC.

The CDR3 loop is CASSLEYGQPDTQYF. CDR3 nucleotide sequence: TGTGCCAGCAGCTTAGAATACGGACAACCAGATACGCAGTATTTT. The chain carries TRBV11-2 and TRBJ2-3; a possible D gene is TRBD1 (5 bases). Germline CDR1 reads SGHAT; CDR2 reads FQNNGV. The V and J ends lost 0 bases and 4 bases respectively, with 11 bases between them. The CDR3 spans 15 residues.

The CDR3 is CASSFSGGRTGELFF. Written as DNA, the CDR3 is TGTGCCAGCAGTTTTTCGGGGGGCAGGACCGGGGAGCTGTTTTTT. The J gene is TRBJ2-2, the V gene TRBV28; TRBD2 is a possible D gene (7 bases). CDR3 size: 15 residues. Germline V CDR1 and CDR2: MDHEN, SYDVKM. Trimming stripped 3 bases from V and 5 bases from J, with 13 bases between. Full variable domain (rest looked up from reference TRBV28 and TRBJ2-2): DVKVTQSSRYLVKRTGEKVFLECVQDMDHENMFWYRQDPGLGLRLIYFSYDVKMKEKGDIPEGYSVSREKKERFSLILESASTNQTSMYLCASSFSGGRTGELFFGEGSRLTVL.

This clone appeared once. This chain uses TRBV11-1 with TRBJ2-3, with D possibly matching TRBD2 (5 bases). V gave up 5 bases and J gave up 2 bases, with 17 bases separating them. The length of the CDR3 is 16 residues. Germline V CDR1 and CDR2: SGHAT, FQDESV (reference sequence). CDR3 sequence: CASSERVRLDTDTQYF. The DNA of the CDR3 is TGTGCCAGCAGCGAGAGGGTCAGGCTCGACACAGATACGCAGTATTTT.

This chain connects TRBV6-5 to TRBJ2-3; 13 nucleotides match TRBD2. Germline CDR1 reads MNHEY; CDR2 reads SVGAGI. The V gene end was trimmed by 4 bases and the J gene end by 2 bases; junction bases not matched to a gene: 3. This CDR3 is built from 16 residues. In DNA form, the CDR3 reads TGTGCCAGCAGTTCTGGGACTAGCGGGGTCACAGATACGCAGTATTTT. Its translation: CASSSGTSGVTDTQYF.

The rearrangement joins TRBV10-3 to TRBJ2-1, with D perhaps TRBD2 (5 bases). The V end lost 6 bases, the J end lost 10 bases, and 16 bases lay between the germline ends. The germline V gene encodes CDR1 ENHRY and CDR2 SYGVKD. The CDR3 consists of 13 residues. The CDR3 loop reads CAIRGVGTREQFF. The CDR3 nucleotides read TGTGCCATCAGGGGAGTTGGTACCAGGGAGCAGTTCTTC.